The rows below give T cell receptor beta chains drawn from one sample of a study of blood T cell repertoires in COVID-19. This table comes from immunoSEQ multiplex PCR, and its TCRdb copy is limited to in-frame clones, with some not included. In the table there are about 150,000 clones, around 84% of which are singletons. What was sequenced was peripheral blood. The receptor source for this set is a woman aged 45-59 years with acute or convalescent COVID-19. The CDR3 runs from the conserved cysteine through the conserved F or W. Each record gives: V gene, J gene, CDR3 protein.

V gene: TRBV4-1; J gene: TRBJ2-7; CDR3 protein: CASSQDGGGTTYEQYF
V gene: TRBV3-1/TRBV3-2; J gene: TRBJ2-3; CDR3 protein: CASSWGLAGSRDTQYF
V gene: TRBV6-1; J gene: TRBJ1-2; CDR3 protein: CASSEGGSRNYGYTF
V gene: TRBV24-1; J gene: TRBJ2-1; CDR3 protein: CATSVRDSHPYNEQFF
V gene: TRBV5-1; J gene: TRBJ2-2; CDR3 protein: CASSLPSGGVTGELFF
V gene: TRBV4-2; J gene: TRBJ2-2; CDR3 protein: CASSQDSGQGHTGELFF
V gene: TRBV24-1; J gene: TRBJ2-3; CDR3 protein: CATSDWQGYGTDTQYF
V gene: TRBV3-1/TRBV3-2; J gene: TRBJ2-7; CDR3 protein: CASSQDREWSGVGGNYEQYF
V gene: TRBV9; J gene: TRBJ1-2; CDR3 protein: CASSVGVWGELGYGYTF
V gene: TRBV7-9; J gene: TRBJ1-2; CDR3 protein: CASSLSQGHGYTF
V gene: TRBV10-3; J gene: TRBJ1-1; CDR3 protein: CAISLRGGAGTEAFF
V gene: TRBV7-2; J gene: TRBJ1-5; CDR3 protein: CASSLGVYSNQPQHF
V gene: TRBV21-1; J gene: TRBJ2-1; CDR3 protein: CASSKNSGTAYNEQFF
V gene: TRBV4-3; J gene: TRBJ1-1; CDR3 protein: CASSHHPDRVDGAFF
V gene: TRBV29-1; J gene: TRBJ2-1; CDR3 protein: CSGAGLGSYEQFF
V gene: TRBV5-4; J gene: TRBJ2-6; CDR3 protein: CASSFTGANVLTF
V gene: TRBV15; J gene: TRBJ2-1; CDR3 protein: CATSREREGPYNEQFF
V gene: TRBV18; J gene: TRBJ1-5; CDR3 protein: CASSPLGTDNQPQHF
V gene: TRBV19; J gene: TRBJ1-5; CDR3 protein: CASSIQVGNQPQHF
V gene: TRBV6-2/TRBV6-3; J gene: TRBJ2-1; CDR3 protein: CASTPRHSSGGAREQFF
V gene: TRBV19; J gene: TRBJ1-2; CDR3 protein: CASGKSGTGGYGYTF
V gene: TRBV11-2; J gene: TRBJ2-7; CDR3 protein: CASSLGEGTVLPYEQYF
V gene: TRBV29-1; J gene: TRBJ1-4; CDR3 protein: CSVVGGATNEKLFF
V gene: TRBV5-1; J gene: TRBJ2-3; CDR3 protein: CASSSLQGYTDTQYF
V gene: TRBV15; J gene: TRBJ1-2; CDR3 protein: CATSRDLTVMGGYTF
V gene: TRBV7-2; J gene: TRBJ2-1; CDR3 protein: CASSYNRGTEQFF
V gene: TRBV19; J gene: TRBJ1-2; CDR3 protein: CATRGGIPINYGYTF
V gene: TRBV6-5; J gene: TRBJ2-1; CDR3 protein: CASRAGVHEQFF
V gene: TRBV5-1; J gene: TRBJ2-5; CDR3 protein: CASSFPGTFQETQYF
V gene: TRBV10-3; J gene: TRBJ1-1; CDR3 protein: CAISAQGRGSTEAFF
V gene: TRBV7-8; J gene: TRBJ1-1; CDR3 protein: CASSLDRGTEAFF
V gene: TRBV11-1; J gene: TRBJ2-3; CDR3 protein: CASSPFGTSVTDTQYF
V gene: TRBV7-8; J gene: TRBJ2-7; CDR3 protein: CASSLSGGYEQYF
V gene: TRBV12-3/TRBV12-4; J gene: TRBJ1-1; CDR3 protein: CASSDGTDTEAFF
V gene: TRBV6-5; J gene: TRBJ2-7; CDR3 protein: CASKQDIPYEQYF
V gene: TRBV5-6; J gene: TRBJ1-4; CDR3 protein: CASSLRGIGEKLFF
V gene: TRBV10-3; J gene: TRBJ2-2; CDR3 protein: CAITVAERTGELFF
V gene: TRBV7-9; J gene: TRBJ2-2; CDR3 protein: CASSLAVTVTNTGELFF
V gene: TRBV18; J gene: TRBJ2-3; CDR3 protein: CASSPLSGGDTDTQYF
V gene: TRBV7-2; J gene: TRBJ1-1; CDR3 protein: CASSPWAGGEGEAFF
V gene: TRBV7-6; J gene: TRBJ1-5; CDR3 protein: CASSPRDRPDQPQHF